The 21 T cell receptor beta chains reported below all come from one sample, sequenced in a study of CD8 T cells in ankylosing spondylitis. TCRdb redid the calling of the 5' RACE reads with MiXCR, one entry per CDR3 protein. The table includes 180,000 or so distinct CDR3 sequences, roughly 12% detected once. Sequenced input: blood, either unsorted or a sorted T cell fraction (not recorded which). All receptors come from a male donor with ankylosing spondylitis or in good health (not recorded which).

The V gene is TRBV20-1, the J gene TRBJ2-1; possible D gene TRBD2, 7 bases. The V end was cut by 8 bases, the J end by 8 bases, with 22 bases between. The CDR3 totals 14 residues. CDR1 and CDR2 from the germline V gene are DFQATT and SNEGSKA (reference sequence). The CDR3: CSILGGGNGDEQFF. The CDR3 DNA reads TGCAGTATCCTGGGGGGGGGCAATGGGGATGAGCAGTTCTTC.

This clonotype has a count of ten or more. The gene calls are TRBV29-1 and TRBJ2-1; D gene unclear. The CDR3 length is 12 residues. Trimming took 3 bases from V and 6 from J, leaving 9 bases between them. Germline V CDR1 and CDR2: SQVTM, ANQGSEA. CDR3 amino acids: CSVEYRLNEQFF. The CDR3 DNA is TGCAGCGTTGAGTATCGGCTCAATGAGCAGTTCTTC.

This sequence joins TRBV20-1 and TRBJ1-2; D is perhaps TRBD1 (5 bases). The CDR3 extends over 14 amino acids. CDR1 and CDR2 (germline): DFQATT, SNEGSKA (reference sequence). Trimming cost V 2 bases and J 8 bases, with 18 bases left between them. In nucleotides, the CDR3 is TGCAGTGCTAGAAAAAGCGGGGCCGATCGGGGCTACACCTTC. Its protein product is CSARKSGADRGYTF.

This clonotype occurred a few times. The rearrangement joins TRBV14 to TRBJ2-5; 7 bases are a match to TRBD1. V dropped 4 bases and J dropped 4; count of bases not matched to a gene: 6. Germline V gene data show CDR1 as SGHDN and CDR2 as FVKESK. The CDR3 runs 14 residues. As DNA, the CDR3 is TGTGCCAGCAGCCTTACAGGGGTGAGAGAGACCCAGTACTTC. It encodes CASSLTGVRETQYF.

The V and J genes are TRBV20-1 and TRBJ1-3; TRBD1 might be the D (5 bases). Trimming took 5 bases from V and 0 from J, leaving 11 bases between them. CDR3 length: 14 residues. CDR1 and CDR2 (germline): DFQATT, SNEGSKA (reference sequence). For the CDR3, the DNA is TGCAGTGCTCAAGGCGGGGCCTCTGGAAACACCATATATTTT. Its translation: CSAQGGASGNTIYF.

The gene calls are TRBV7-8 and TRBJ2-3, with a possible D match to TRBD2 (5 bases). V lost 4 bases and J lost 2, with 13 bases in between. Per germline, CDR1 SGHVS and CDR2 FQNEAQ. CDR3 length: 15 residues. Here the CDR3 DNA reads TGTGCCAGCAGCTCGGCACGGAGGTTCACAGATACGCAGTATTTT. Its translation: CASSSARRFTDTQYF.

Remarks on this clonotype: The junction differs from germline at one of its ends, possibly a read error. This chain links TRBV7-9 with TRBJ2-7; weak D call: TRBD2 (5 bases). The CDR3 has 15 residues. CDR1 is SEHNR, CDR2 FQNEAQ, per germline (reference sequence). The CDR3 protein is CTSSLDGVRFNEQYF. The CDR3, as DNA: TGTACCAGCAGCTTAGACGGGGTACGGTTCAACGAGCAGTACTTC.

This clonotype was picked up many times. The chain employs TRBV19 and TRBJ2-1; tentatively, D is TRBD2 (5 bases). The CDR3 sequence is 14 residues long. The V end lost 7 bases, the J end lost 0 bases, and 10 bases lay between the germline ends. Germline values: CDR1 LNHDA, CDR2 SQIVND (reference sequence). CDR3 DNA sequence: TGTGCCAGTAACCTAGCTGTCTCCTACAATGAGCAGTTCTTC. This sequence encodes CASNLAVSYNEQFF.

This clonotype came up many times. The chain has TRBV5-1 and TRBJ1-4, with D possibly being TRBD1 (5 bases). This CDR3 spans 13 amino acids. V dropped 4 bases and J dropped 5 bases, with 9 bases sitting between them. Germline lookup yields CDR1 SGHRS and CDR2 YFSETQ. The CDR3 bases are TGCGCCAGCAGCGGGGGGGACAATGAAAAACTGTTTTTT. Translating it yields CASSGGDNEKLFF.

This clonotype was detected many times. The V and J genes are TRBV5-1 and TRBJ1-4; 11 bases are a match to TRBD1. The CDR3 contains 15 residues. Germline-derived CDR1 and CDR2 are SGHRS and YFSETQ. V gave up 4 bases and J gave up 3 bases; unmatched junction bases: 2. The CDR3 DNA reads TGCGCCAGCAGCGGACAGGGGGCGGCTAATGAAAAACTGTTTTTT. Protein sequence: CASSGQGAANEKLFF. The full variable domain, rest sourced from reference TRBV5-1 and TRBJ1-4, is KAGVTQTPRYLIKTRGQQVTLSCSPISGHRSVSWYQQTPGQGLQFLFEYFSETQRNKGNFPGRFSGRQFSNSRSEMNVSTLELGDSALYLCASSGQGAANEKLFFGSGTQLSVL.

This clonotype was seen repeatedly, ten times or more. The gene calls are TRBV7-6 and TRBJ2-3, with D unresolved. There are 16 residues in the CDR3. V lost 5 bases, J lost 1 base, and 16 bases lay in between. Germline V lookup: CDR1 SGHVS, CDR2 FNYEAQ. CDR3 sequence (DNA): TGTGCCAGCAGCCCGTCAACCTTTTACGGCACAGATACGCAGTATTTT. Its protein is CASSPSTFYGTDTQYF.

This clonotype was observed many times. The genes are TRBV2 and TRBJ2-1; the D gene is possibly TRBD2 (5 bases). In germline, CDR1 is SNHLY, CDR2 FYNNEI. This CDR3 has 13 amino acids. V shed 8 bases and J shed 4 bases, with 12 bases lying between them. This chain's CDR3 is CASSGNRYNEQFF. CDR3 in DNA: TGTGCCAGCTCCGGGAATAGGTACAATGAGCAGTTCTTC. The whole variable domain, remainder taken from reference TRBV2 and TRBJ2-1, is EPEVTQTPSHQVTQMGQEVILRCVPISNHLYFYWYRQILGQKVEFLVSFYNNEISEKSEIFDDQFSVERPDGSNFTLKIRSTKLEDSAMYFCASSGNRYNEQFFGPGTRLTVL.

This clonotype was recorded a few times. The V call is TRBV6-5, the J call TRBJ1-6, with a tentative D call TRBD1 (5 bases). Germline CDR1 is MNHEY and CDR2 is SVGAGI. The CDR3 is made up of 16 amino acids. Trimming took 4 bases from V and 5 from J, leaving 15 bases between them. This CDR3 is CASSFERGSHNSPLHF. The DNA for the CDR3 is TGTGCCAGCAGTTTCGAAAGGGGATCCCATAATTCACCCCTCCACTTT.

This clonotype was seen ten or more times. This rearrangement joins TRBV23-1 to TRBJ2-1; 9 bases agree with TRBD2. TRBV23-1 is an ORF, with its function uncertain. V dropped 0 bases and J dropped 4; count of bases not matched to a gene: 4. CDR3 length equals 16 residues. This chain's CDR3 is CASSQSKAGGYNEQFF. The DNA of the CDR3 is TGCGCCAGCAGTCAATCCAAGGCGGGGGGGTACAATGAGCAGTTCTTC.

Ten or more counts support this clonotype. The genes are TRBV5-5 and TRBJ2-2; a weak D match, TRBD1 (6 bases). This CDR3 has 14 residues. The germline V and J ends were trimmed by 4 bases and 4 bases, with 11 bases remaining between them. Germline lookup yields CDR1 SGHKS and CDR2 YYEKEE (reference sequence). CDR3 nucleotides: TGTGCCAGCAGCCATACAGGGTCCACCGGGGAGCTGTTTTTT. It encodes CASSHTGSTGELFF.

In its sample, this clonotype was seen many times. The chain employs TRBV5-1 and TRBJ2-7, with 7 bases that match TRBD2. Germline V gives CDR1 SGHRS, CDR2 YFSETQ. This CDR3 is 15 amino acids long. V shed 1 base and J 6 bases; nucleotides not matched to a gene: 10. CDR3 region: CASSLPPSGSSEQYF. The CDR3 DNA reads as TGCGCCAGCAGCTTGCCTCCTAGCGGTAGCTCCGAGCAGTACTTC.

This clonotype was recorded at least ten times. This rearrangement joins TRBV4-1 to TRBJ1-5; D not certain. The CDR3 spans 14 residues. The V end was cut by 3 bases, the J end by 8 bases, with 14 bases between. Germline lookup yields CDR1 MGHRA and CDR2 YSYEKL. The chain's CDR3 is CASSQGQVLEPQHF. DNA of the CDR3: TGCGCCAGCAGCCAGGGTCAGGTCCTTGAGCCCCAGCATTTT.

The chain employs TRBV5-6 and TRBJ2-1; D may be TRBD1 (5 bases). Germline V lookup: CDR1 SGHDT, CDR2 YYEEEE. The CDR3 length is 16 residues. Trimming stripped 0 bases from V and 4 bases from J, with 14 bases between. DNA of the CDR3: TGTGCCAGCAGCTTGGTCCGGACACCGTTTTACAATGAGCAGTTCTTC. Its protein is CASSLVRTPFYNEQFF.

The chain links TRBV27 to TRBJ2-1; the D gene could be TRBD1 or TRBD2 (6 bases each). Germline V gene sequence: CDR1 MNHEY, CDR2 SMNVEV (reference sequence). Trimming left V 6 bases short and J 3 bases short, with 18 bases between. The CDR3 extends over 16 amino acids. CDR3 protein: CASRIGEGGHYNEQFF. DNA of the CDR3: TGTGCCAGCAGGATAGGTGAGGGGGGCCACTACAATGAGCAGTTCTTC.

In this sample, this clonotype turned up many times. This chain uses TRBV6-2 or TRBV6-3 with TRBJ2-1, with D unclear. Per the germline V gene, CDR1 is MNHEY and CDR2 is SVGEGT. Trimming stripped 7 bases from V and 0 bases from J, with 13 bases between. The CDR3 has 15 amino acids. CDR3 residues: CASKYGVTSYNEQFF. For the CDR3, the DNA is TGTGCCAGCAAGTACGGAGTTACCTCCTACAATGAGCAGTTCTTC.

This clonotype was observed a handful of times. The chain links TRBV20-1 to TRBJ1-6; 9 bases map to TRBD1. The CDR3 sequence is 15 residues long. V was clipped by 4 bases and J by 4 bases; unmatched bases: 5. Looked up from germline, CDR1 is DFQATT and CDR2 is SNEGSKA (reference sequence). The CDR3 loop is CSAKSGQGYNSPLHF. CDR3 coding DNA: TGCAGTGCTAAGTCGGGACAGGGATATAATTCACCCCTCCACTTT.